Each of the 18 T cell receptor beta chains below was sequenced from the same sample in a study of cytomegalovirus exposure and HLA in healthy donors. Primers included in the PCR were 60 Vbeta and 13 Jbeta primers. Measured with immunoSEQ multiplex PCR; TCRdb has only the in-frame clones, and not every one. The profile covers 280,000 or so clones, with about 90% appearing a single time and approximately 2% taken by the ten largest. Sequenced: PBMCs. All receptors derive from a young woman in good health and CMV-seronegative.

J is TRBJ2-4 and V is TRBV18, with 9 bases matching TRBD1. The CDR3 has 17 residues. With 3 bases clipped from V and 2 bases from J, the junction kept 8 bases outside the gene matches. In germline, CDR1 is KGHSH, CDR2 LQKENI. CDR3 protein: CASSPPTGGWSKNIQYF. As DNA, the CDR3 is TGTGCCAGCTCACCTCCAACAGGGGGCTGGTCCAAAAACATTCAGTACTTC.

The rearrangement links TRBV11-2 to TRBJ1-3; D uncertain. The CDR3 consists of 14 residues. Germline lookup yields CDR1 SGHAT and CDR2 FQNNGV. V dropped 5 bases and J dropped 6 bases, with 14 bases sitting between them. CDR3 sequence: CASSPITGKNTIYF. The CDR3 DNA reads TGTGCCAGCAGCCCCATAACGGGGAAAAACACCATATATTTT. Filled out from reference TRBV11-2 and TRBJ1-3, the complete variable domain reads EAGVAQSPRYKIIEKRQSVAFWCNPISGHATLYWYQQILGQGPKLLIQFQNNGVVDDSQLPKDRFSAERLKGVDSTLKIQPAKLEDSAVYLCASSPITGKNTIYFGEGSWLTVV.

The chain carries TRBV12-5 and TRBJ2-5, with D hard to call. V was pared by 6 bases and J by 5 bases, with 10 bases between. The CDR3 is 12 residues long. From germline, CDR1 is LGHNT and CDR2 FRNRAP. The CDR3 spells CASGPPRETQYF. The CDR3 DNA sequence: TGTGCTAGTGGCCCTCCCCGTGAGACCCAGTACTTC.

J is TRBJ2-1 and V is TRBV9; perhaps TRBD1 as D (6 bases). From germline, CDR1 is SGDLS and CDR2 YYNGEE. This CDR3 has 15 residues. Deletions cut 3 bases from V and 4 bases from J, with 14 bases between. CDR3 bases: TGTGCCAGCAGCGAAGGAGGCAGGGGATACAATGAGCAGTTCTTC. This encodes CASSEGGRGYNEQFF.

This clone has a handful of counts. The chain joins TRBV7-2 to TRBJ2-7; no definite D call. Germline CDR1 reads SGHTA; CDR2 reads FQGNSA. The CDR3 runs to 13 residues. With 1 base removed from V and 9 bases from J, the gap between germline ends came to 13 bases. Here the CDR3 reads CASSLGTVNAQYF. Written as DNA, the CDR3 is TGTGCCAGCAGCTTAGGTACTGTCAATGCGCAGTACTTC.

This clone appeared a single time. The chain recombines TRBV18 with TRBJ2-4, with 9 bases fitting TRBD1. This CDR3 comprises 16 residues. The germline V gene has CDR1 KGHSH and CDR2 LQKENI. Trimming took 3 bases from V and 3 from J; bases not matched to a gene: 6. The CDR3 spells CASSPGTGLDKNIQYF. CDR3 DNA sequence: TGTGCCAGCTCACCGGGGACAGGGCTTGACAAAAACATTCAGTACTTC.

This clone appeared once. The chain carries TRBV30 and TRBJ1-4; weak D call: TRBD1 (6 bases). From germline, CDR1 is GTSNPN and CDR2 SVGIG (reference sequence). Trimming cost V 0 bases and J 8 bases, with 10 bases left between them. The CDR3 totals 13 residues. CDR3 loop: CAWSVQGWEKLFF. CDR3 DNA sequence: TGTGCCTGGAGTGTACAGGGTTGGGAAAAACTGTTTTTT.

The rearrangement links TRBV18 to TRBJ1-1; no definite D call. The germline V gene has CDR1 KGHSH and CDR2 LQKENI. V was trimmed by 3 bases and J by 2 bases, leaving 10 bases between them. The CDR3 spans 14 residues. The CDR3 sequence: CASSPYGDNTEAFF. The CDR3 nucleotides read TGTGCCAGCTCACCCTACGGAGACAACACTGAAGCTTTCTTT.

The chain combines TRBV11-3 with TRBJ1-2; D ambiguous. The CDR3 has 13 residues. Germline CDR1 and CDR2: SGHNT and YENEEA. The V end lost 5 bases, the J end lost 1 base, and 8 bases lay between the germline ends. The CDR3 region has the DNA TGTGCCAGCAGCAGGGAGAATAACTATGGCTACACCTTC. This codes for CASSRENNYGYTF.

As DNA, the CDR3 is TGCGCCAGCAGCCAAGCGAAACGGGAAGATCAGCCCCAGCATTTT. Its translation is CASSQAKREDQPQHF. This rearrangement joins TRBV4-1 to TRBJ1-5; D is unresolved. From germline, CDR1 is MGHRA and CDR2 YSYEKL. Trimming pared 1 base from V and 5 bases from J, leaving 12 bases between. This CDR3 has 15 amino acids.

Comments on this clone: The junction and the germline gene differ at one end; a read error may be behind it. The chain is built from TRBV7-9 and TRBJ2-7, with D perhaps matching TRBD2 (6 bases). The CDR3 covers 16 residues. CDR1 and CDR2 from the germline V gene are SEHNR and FQNEAQ (reference sequence). DNA for the CDR3: TGTTCCAGCAGCTTAGCGCGACCGGGGGAAGGGTACGAGCAGTACTTC. Amino acids: CSSSLARPGEGYEQYF. Together with reference TRBV7-9 and TRBJ2-7, the CDR3 gives the full variable domain: DTGVSQNPRHKITKRGQNVTFRCDPISEHNRLYWYRQTLGQGPEFLTYFQNEAQLEKSRLLSDRFSAERPKGSFSTLEIQRTEQGDSAMYLCSSSLARPGEGYEQYFGPGTRLTVT.

The sample holds one count of this clone. This chain joins TRBV9 and TRBJ2-1; a possible D gene is TRBD2 (6 bases). The CDR3 loop spans 12 amino acids. Trimming shortened V by 2 bases and J by 10 bases, and 10 bases separated the two germline ends. From germline, CDR1 is SGDLS and CDR2 YYNGEE. As DNA, the CDR3 is TGTGCCAGCAGCGTTCTGAGCGGGGAGCAGTTCTTC. Translating it yields CASSVLSGEQFF.

This chain links TRBV27 with TRBJ2-7, with D possibly matching TRBD1 (5 bases). In germline, CDR1 is MNHEY, CDR2 SMNVEV (reference sequence). The CDR3 is 14 residues long. With 4 bases removed from V and 0 bases from J, the gap between germline ends came to 10 bases. CDR3 nucleotides: TGTGCCAGCAGTTCGTGGGGCACCTCCTACGAGCAGTACTTC. The encoded protein is CASSSWGTSYEQYF.

The chain couples TRBV7-6 to TRBJ1-6; weak D call: TRBD1 (5 bases). This CDR3 comprises 14 residues. CDR1 is SGHVS, CDR2 FNYEAQ, per germline. Trimming removed 6 bases from V and 8 bases from J, with 14 bases in between. The CDR3, as DNA: TGTGCCAGCAGTCCAGCCCCGGGGGATTCACCCCTCCACTTT. It translates to CASSPAPGDSPLHF.

This clone showed up just once. This chain connects TRBV18 to TRBJ2-5; possibly TRBD1 for D (6 bases). CDR1 and CDR2 from the germline V gene are KGHSH and LQKENI. V was pared by 3 bases and J by 4 bases, with 12 bases between. The CDR3 runs to 14 residues. The CDR3 protein is CASSPLQGRETQYF. Written as DNA, the CDR3 is TGTGCCAGCTCACCCTTACAGGGTCGAGAGACCCAGTACTTC.

This chain links TRBV27 with TRBJ2-5; 8 positions agree with TRBD1. The CDR3 sequence is 14 residues long. The germline CDR1 and CDR2 sequences are MNHEY and SMNVEV (reference sequence). The J segment lost 4 bases and the V segment lost 2 bases, leaving 3 bases of the junction unmatched. CDR3: CASSLQGAVETQYF. The CDR3, as DNA: TGTGCCAGCAGTTTACAGGGGGCTGTAGAGACCCAGTACTTC.

A single count supports this clone. The genes are TRBV5-4 and TRBJ2-1; the D is unclear. V lost 3 bases and J 7 bases, leaving 5 bases between the germline ends. Germline-derived CDR1 and CDR2 are SGHNT and YYREEE (reference sequence). This CDR3 has 11 residues. The CDR3 sequence is CASSSGNEQFF. The CDR3 DNA reads TGTGCCAGCAGCTCCGGTAATGAGCAGTTCTTC.

About this clone: Other DNA sequences from this sample encode an identical CDR3 as well. V gene TRBV18 combines with J gene TRBJ1-5; the match to TRBD1 covers 7 bases. Looked up from germline, CDR1 is KGHSH and CDR2 is LQKENI. The V and J ends lost 3 bases and 4 bases, in that order; junction bases with no gene match: 3. The CDR3 loop spans 14 amino acids. CDR3 sequence reads: CASSPPGGNQPQHF. In DNA, the CDR3 is TGTGCCAGCTCACCCCCAGGGGGAAATCAGCCCCAGCATTTT.